Reported below is one TCR beta chain. The time point was: baseline, week 1 (first vaccination visit). Specified treatment: pre-vaccination baseline after standard-of-care therapy. The data were obtained in a study of a mutant IDH1 vaccine in newly diagnosed glioma. The data were produced by immunoSEQ multiplex PCR, yet TCRdb's version contains in-frame clones alone and is incomplete. The sample records 85,000 to 100,000 clones, 80% to 90% being singletons. This sequence originates from a woman between 45 and 60 years old with glioma. Sequences were derived from PBMCs, sampled from a glioma patient treated with radiotherapy, temozolomide or both.

The CDR3 DNA follows: TGTGCCAGCAGACGCACGGAAAGGAACTATGGCTACACCTTC. The encoded protein is CASRRTERNYGYTF. The genes are TRBV6-5 and TRBJ1-2; D is uncertain. CDR1 and CDR2 from the germline V gene are MNHEY and SVGAGI. Trimming took off 6 bases at V and 2 bases at J, with 13 bases between the two ends. The CDR3 is 14 residues long.